This T cell receptor (beta chain) was captured in a study of shared clonotypes between healthy human individuals. As regards this clone: The antigen remains undetermined.

Germline lookup yields CDR1 KGHSH and CDR2 LQKENI. With 5 bases clipped from V and 3 bases from J, the junction kept 10 bases outside the gene matches. The CDR3 has 15 amino acids. The study's findings and limits: In this cohort, only blood was sampled, and tissue repertoires likely differ.

Generated by immunoSEQ multiplex PCR, the TCRdb table keeps only in-frame clones and is missing some. Here the sample spans about 460,000 clones, over 60% being singletons. The source material was PBMCs. This chain joins TRBV18 and TRBJ2-7, with 7 bases identical to TRBD1. This sequence originates from a woman between 40 and 50 years old in good health. Some clones in this sample may be carry-over from other donors' samples. DNA of the CDR3: TGTGCCAGCTCATCCCGACAGGGTGGGAGCTACGAGCAGTACTTC. Residues: CASSSRQGGSYEQYF.